This T cell receptor beta chain was captured in a study of identifying expanded T cells in peripheral blood. Findings of the study overall: Differentially abundant clones: 0.95 to 1.5 between replicates, around 17 at 2 to 3 weeks, more than 18 at four. Roughly two-week clone count variance significantly increased as total template count grew.

To note about this clone: Its specificity is unknown.

During the collection period, no donor immune events like infections were recorded. Here immunoSEQ multiplex PCR was the method, and the copy in TCRdb shows in-frame clones only, minus some. The sample lists around 80,000 clones; 90% were seen once. This receptor was obtained from a person aged 18 to 69 in good health. The sequenced material came from blood.

CDR3 bases: TGTGCCAGCAGCCAAGGTTTGACTAGCGGGAGGGGCAATGAGCAGTTCTTC. Residues: CASSQGLTSGRGNEQFF. The chain recombines TRBV4-2 with TRBJ2-1; 14 bases are a match to TRBD2. This CDR3 region has 17 residues. V lost 1 base to trimming and J lost 6 bases; unmatched junction nucleotides: 5. CDR1 and CDR2 (germline): LGHNA, YNFKEQ.